The entry below describes one T cell receptor beta chain. Its antigen is unidentified. The data belong to a study of CD8+CD57+ T cells in acquired aplastic anemia. Study-wide background: DNA recovered from sorted CD4+ and CD8+ cells had a mean of about 3.5 ug.

Germline CDR1 reads LNHNV; CDR2 reads YYDKDF (reference sequence). V lost 7 bases and J 3 bases, leaving 19 bases between the germline ends. The CDR3 is made up of 15 amino acids. Whole-study results and caveats: Any difference that existed in CD8+ Simpson's diversity between patients and controls was not significant. Fewer than 30 CD8+ CDR3 sequences were shared between patients and controls.

For CDR3 and TCR beta VDJ profiling, genomic DNA was the template used. TCRdb reanalysed the reads using MiXCR and keeps one entry per CDR3 protein. The data contain 400,000 to 600,000 distinct CDR3 sequences, under 40% of them seen just once; the ten biggest clones take up approximately 0.82%. Individuals selected for sequencing had exhibited CD8+CD57+ cell expansion on flow cytometry. The sequencing input was sorted CD4+, CD8+, or CD8+CD57+ T cells (not recorded which) from PBMCs. V is TRBV15 and J is TRBJ2-7, with D perhaps TRBD1 (6 bases). The clonotype was recovered from a human donor with aplastic anemia. The CDR3 protein is CATKGKGVVDYEQYF. CDR3 DNA: TGTGCCACCAAGGGGAAGGGGGTTGTGGACTACGAGCAGTACTTC. The full variable domain, with the rest looked up from reference TRBV15 and TRBJ2-7, is DAMVIQNPRYQVTQFGKPVTLSCSQTLNHNVMYWYQQKSSQAPKLLFHYYDKDFNNEADTPDNFQSRRPNTSFCFLDIRSPGLGDTAMYLCATKGKGVVDYEQYFGPGTRLTVT.